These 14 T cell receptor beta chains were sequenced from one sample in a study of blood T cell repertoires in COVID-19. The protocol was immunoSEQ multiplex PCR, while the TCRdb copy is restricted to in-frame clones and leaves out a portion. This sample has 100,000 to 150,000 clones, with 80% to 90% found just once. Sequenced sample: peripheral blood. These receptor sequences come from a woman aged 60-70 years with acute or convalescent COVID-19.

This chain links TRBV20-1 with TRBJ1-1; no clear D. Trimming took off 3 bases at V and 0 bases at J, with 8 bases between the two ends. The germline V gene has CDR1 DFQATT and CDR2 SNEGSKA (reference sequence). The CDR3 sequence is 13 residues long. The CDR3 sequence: CSASVNMNTEAFF. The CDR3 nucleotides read TGCAGTGCTAGTGTTAACATGAACACTGAAGCTTTCTTT.

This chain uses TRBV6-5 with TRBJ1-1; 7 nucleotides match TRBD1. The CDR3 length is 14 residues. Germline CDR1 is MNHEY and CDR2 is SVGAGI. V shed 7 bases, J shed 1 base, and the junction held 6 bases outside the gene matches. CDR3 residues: CASKPWTGNTEAFF. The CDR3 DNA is TGTGCCAGCAAACCCTGGACAGGGAACACTGAAGCTTTCTTT.

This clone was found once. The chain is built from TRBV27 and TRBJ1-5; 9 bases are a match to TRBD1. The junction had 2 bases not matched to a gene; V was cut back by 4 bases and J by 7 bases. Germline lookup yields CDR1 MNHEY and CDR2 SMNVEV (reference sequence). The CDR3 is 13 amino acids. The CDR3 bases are TGTGCCAGCAGTTCGACAGGGGGACAGCCCCAGCATTTT. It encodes CASSSTGGQPQHF.

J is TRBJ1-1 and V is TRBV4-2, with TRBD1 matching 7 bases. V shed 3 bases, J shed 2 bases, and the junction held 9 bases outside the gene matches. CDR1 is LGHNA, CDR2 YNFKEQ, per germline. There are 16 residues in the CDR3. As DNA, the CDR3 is TGTGCCAGCAGCCAGTCGACAGGGCTCGAAAACACTGAAGCTTTCTTT. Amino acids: CASSQSTGLENTEAFF.

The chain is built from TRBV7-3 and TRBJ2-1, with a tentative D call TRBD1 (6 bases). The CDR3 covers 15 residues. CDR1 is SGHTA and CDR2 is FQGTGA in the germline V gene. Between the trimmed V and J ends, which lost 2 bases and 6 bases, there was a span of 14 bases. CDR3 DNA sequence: TGTGCCAGCAGCTTAGGGGACATTGGAACCAATGAGCAGTTCTTC. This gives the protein CASSLGDIGTNEQFF.

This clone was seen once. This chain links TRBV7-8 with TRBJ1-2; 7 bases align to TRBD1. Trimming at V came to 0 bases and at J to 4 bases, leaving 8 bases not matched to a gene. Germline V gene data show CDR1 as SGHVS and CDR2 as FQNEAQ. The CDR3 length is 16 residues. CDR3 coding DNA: TGTGCCAGCAGCTTAGCGCCCCAGGGGGTCCCCTATGGCTACACCTTC. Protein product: CASSLAPQGVPYGYTF.

Written as DNA, the CDR3 is TGTGCCAGCTCCTTCACAGGGACAGGGGGGCGGAATGAGCAGTTCTTC. Protein sequence: CASSFTGTGGRNEQFF. This chain connects TRBV18 to TRBJ2-1; TRBD1 aligns across 11 bases. Looked up from germline, CDR1 is KGHSH and CDR2 is LQKENI. This CDR3 region has 16 residues. V dropped 6 bases and J dropped 7; count of bases not matched to a gene: 11.

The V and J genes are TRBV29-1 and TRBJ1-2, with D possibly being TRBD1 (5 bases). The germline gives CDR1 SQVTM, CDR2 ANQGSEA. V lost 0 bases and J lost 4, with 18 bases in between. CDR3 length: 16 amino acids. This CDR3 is CSVEDRTRQPGYGYTF. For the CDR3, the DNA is TGCAGCGTTGAAGATCGCACAAGACAGCCTGGCTATGGCTACACCTTC.

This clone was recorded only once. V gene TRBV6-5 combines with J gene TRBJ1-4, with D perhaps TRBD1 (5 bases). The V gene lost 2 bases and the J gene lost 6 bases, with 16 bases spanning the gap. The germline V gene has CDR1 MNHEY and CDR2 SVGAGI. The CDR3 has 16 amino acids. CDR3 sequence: CASSYAFGGPDEKLFF. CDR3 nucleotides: TGTGCCAGCAGTTACGCTTTCGGGGGTCCGGATGAAAAACTGTTTTTT.

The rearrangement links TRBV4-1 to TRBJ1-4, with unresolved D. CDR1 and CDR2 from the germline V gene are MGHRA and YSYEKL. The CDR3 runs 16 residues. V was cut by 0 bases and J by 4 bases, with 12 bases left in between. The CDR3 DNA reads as TGCGCCAGCAGCCAAGATCTTGGGCAGATTAATGAAAAACTGTTTTTT. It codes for CASSQDLGQINEKLFF.

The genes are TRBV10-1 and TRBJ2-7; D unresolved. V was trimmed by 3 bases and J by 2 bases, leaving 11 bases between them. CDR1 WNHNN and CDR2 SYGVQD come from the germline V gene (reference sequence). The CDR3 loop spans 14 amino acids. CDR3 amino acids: CASSDSESPYEQYF. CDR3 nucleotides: TGCGCCAGCAGTGACTCGGAGTCACCCTACGAGCAGTACTTC.

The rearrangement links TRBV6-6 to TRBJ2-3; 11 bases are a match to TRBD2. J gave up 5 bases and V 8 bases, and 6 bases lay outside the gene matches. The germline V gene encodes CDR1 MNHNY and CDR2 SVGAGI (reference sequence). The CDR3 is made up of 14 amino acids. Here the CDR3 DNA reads TGTGCCAGCCTTAGCGGGAGGGCCGAAGATACGCAGTATTTT. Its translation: CASLSGRAEDTQYF.

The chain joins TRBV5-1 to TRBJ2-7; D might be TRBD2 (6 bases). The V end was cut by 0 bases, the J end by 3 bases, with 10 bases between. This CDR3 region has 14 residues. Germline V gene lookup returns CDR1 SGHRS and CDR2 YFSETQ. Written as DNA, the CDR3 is TGCGCCAGCAGCTTGGGGGGACTGAACTACGAGCAGTACTTC. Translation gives CASSLGGLNYEQYF.

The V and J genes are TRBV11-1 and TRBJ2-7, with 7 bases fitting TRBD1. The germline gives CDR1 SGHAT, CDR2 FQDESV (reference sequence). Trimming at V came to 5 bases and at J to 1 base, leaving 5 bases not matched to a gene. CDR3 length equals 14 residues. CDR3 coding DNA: TGTGCCAGCAGCCGGGACAGTGAATCCTACGAGCAGTACTTC. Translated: CASSRDSESYEQYF. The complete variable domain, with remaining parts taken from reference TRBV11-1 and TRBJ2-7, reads EAEVAQSPRYKITEKSQAVAFWCDPISGHATLYWYRQILGQGPELLVQFQDESVVDDSQLPKDRFSAERLKGVDSTLKIQPAELGDSAMYLCASSRDSESYEQYFGPGTRLTVT.